This T cell receptor beta chain was documented in a study of control samples from healthy donors and cancer patients. Trimming removed 5 bases at V and 5 bases at J, with 16 bases between. Germline V gene sequence: CDR1 SQVTM, CDR2 ANQGSEA. The CDR3 spans 14 residues. Some clones are missing from TCRdb's copy, which holds only in-frame ones; the method was immunoSEQ multiplex PCR. This table has fewer than 100,000 clones, around 80% appearing once. Sequencing input: blood. The source is a man aged 55 to 70 in good health. The chain has TRBV29-1 and TRBJ2-1, with a weak D call TRBD2 (6 bases). CDR3 bases: TGCAGCGTTCTTTTAGCGGCTTACCACAATGAGCAGTTCTTC. Encoded protein: CSVLLAAYHNEQFF.